These 3 T cell receptor beta chains share one sample of origin, sequenced in a study of shared clonotypes between healthy human individuals. Using immunoSEQ multiplex PCR, the repertoire was profiled, and TCRdb retains in-frame clones only, with some absent. This sample has more than 1,200,000 clones, with approximately 98.5% found just once. Sequencing was done on a sample of naive CD4+ T cells sorted from blood. Stated subset: CD45RA+ positively selected. The receptors were sampled from a man aged 30-40 years in good health.

V usage is TRBV28 and J usage is TRBJ2-7; 7 bases fit TRBD1. The CDR3 spans 12 residues. Losses at the gene ends were 6 bases for V and 6 bases for J; bases not matched to a gene: 5. Germline V gene sequence: CDR1 MDHEN, CDR2 SYDVKM. As DNA, the CDR3 is TGTGCCAGCAGCCACACAGGGGTCGAGCAGTACTTC. It translates to CASSHTGVEQYF.

This clone came up once. The rearrangement links TRBV18 to TRBJ2-7, with D possibly TRBD2 on 6 matching bases. The CDR3 runs to 15 residues. Trimming removed 0 bases at V and 6 bases at J, with 15 bases between. Per the germline V gene, CDR1 is KGHSH and CDR2 is LQKENI. The CDR3 DNA follows: TGTGCCAGCTCACCACCGGACGGGAGTGGAGGCGAGCAGTACTTC. Translating gives CASSPPDGSGGEQYF.

On this clone: Other DNA sequences in the same sample also yield this CDR3. The chain uses TRBV6-1 and TRBJ2-7; 8 bases map to TRBD1. V shed 4 bases and J 0 bases; nucleotides not matched to a gene: 2. From germline, CDR1 is MNHNS and CDR2 SASEGT. This CDR3 is built from 14 residues. The CDR3 nucleotides read TGTGCCAGCAGTGGGGACAGGTACTCCTACGAGCAGTACTTC. Translated: CASSGDRYSYEQYF.